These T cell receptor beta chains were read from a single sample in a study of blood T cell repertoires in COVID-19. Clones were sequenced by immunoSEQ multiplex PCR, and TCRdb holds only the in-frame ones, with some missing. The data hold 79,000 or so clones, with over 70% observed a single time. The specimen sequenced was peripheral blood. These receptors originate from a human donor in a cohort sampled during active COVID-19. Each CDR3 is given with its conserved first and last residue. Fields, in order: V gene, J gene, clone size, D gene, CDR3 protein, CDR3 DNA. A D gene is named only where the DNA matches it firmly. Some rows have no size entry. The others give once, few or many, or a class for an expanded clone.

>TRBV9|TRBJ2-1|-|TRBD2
CASSVEASGEQFF
TGTGCCAGCAGCGTAGAGGCTAGCGGGGAGCAGTTCTTC
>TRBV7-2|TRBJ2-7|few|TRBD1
CASSSGQLSYEQYF
TGTGCCAGCAGCTCGGGACAGCTCTCCTACGAGCAGTACTTC
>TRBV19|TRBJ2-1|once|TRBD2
CASRRGLAGGHEQFF
TGTGCCAGTAGGAGGGGACTAGCGGGAGGACATGAGCAGTTCTTC
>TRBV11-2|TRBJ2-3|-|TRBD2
CASSLMAGVTDTQYF
TGTGCCAGCAGCTTAATGGCGGGAGTCACAGATACGCAGTATTTT
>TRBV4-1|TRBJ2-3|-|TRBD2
CASSQLLAGGVSADTQYF
TGCGCCAGCAGCCAACTGTTAGCGGGAGGCGTATCCGCAGATACGCAGTATTTT
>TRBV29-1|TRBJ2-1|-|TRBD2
CSVGGGSTDYNEQFF
TGCAGCGTTGGGGGCGGGAGTACGGATTACAATGAGCAGTTCTTC
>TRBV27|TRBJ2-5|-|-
CASTPIGGGETQYF
TGTGCCAGCACCCCAATAGGGGGGGGAGAGACCCAGTACTTC
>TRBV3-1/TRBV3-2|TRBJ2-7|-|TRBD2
CASSPRSTSVDEQYF
TGTGCCAGCAGCCCCCGTTCTACTAGCGTAGACGAGCAGTACTTC
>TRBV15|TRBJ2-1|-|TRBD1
CATSSPRDSALSSYNEQFF
TGTGCCACCAGCAGTCCCCGGGACAGCGCTCTTAGCTCCTACAATGAGCAGTTCTTC
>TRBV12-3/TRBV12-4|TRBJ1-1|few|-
CAVLRKNTEAFF
TGTGCCGTCCTGAGGAAGAACACTGAAGCTTTCTTT
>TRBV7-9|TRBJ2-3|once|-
CASSLETGLSTDTQYF
TGTGCCAGCAGCTTAGAAACGGGATTGAGCACAGATACGCAGTATTTT
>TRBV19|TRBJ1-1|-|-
CASSFNRDTEAFF
TGTGCCAGTAGTTTTAACAGGGACACTGAAGCTTTCTTT
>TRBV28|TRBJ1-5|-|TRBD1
CASSSTGLGNQPQHF
TGTGCCAGCAGTTCGACAGGGTTGGGCAATCAGCCCCAGCATTTT
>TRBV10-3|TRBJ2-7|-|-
CAISGEGGPLGEQYF
TGTGCCATCAGTGGGGAGGGGGGTCCTTTGGGCGAGCAGTACTTC
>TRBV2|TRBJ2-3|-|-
CALPRRPGDTQYF
TGTGCCCTTCCGAGGCGGCCTGGAGATACGCAGTATTTT
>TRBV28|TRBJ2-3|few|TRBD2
CASSRYRGGSGDTQYF
TGTGCCAGCAGCCGGTATAGGGGCGGGAGTGGAGATACGCAGTATTTT
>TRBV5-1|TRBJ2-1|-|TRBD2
CASSLVWLAGGENEQFF
TGCGCCAGCAGCTTGGTTTGGCTAGCGGGAGGGGAAAATGAGCAGTTCTTC
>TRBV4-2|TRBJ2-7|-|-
CASSQIEAGPTYEQYF
TGTGCCAGCAGCCAAATTGAGGCAGGGCCCACCTACGAGCAGTACTTC
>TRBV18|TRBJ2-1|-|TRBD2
CASSDSGNIRVEQFF
TGTGCCAGCTCCGACAGCGGGAATATACGGGTTGAGCAGTTCTTC
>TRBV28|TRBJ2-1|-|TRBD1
CASNHRGTYNEQFF
TGTGCCAGCAACCACAGGGGCACCTACAATGAGCAGTTCTTC
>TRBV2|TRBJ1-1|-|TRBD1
CASSANSRTGLNTEAFF
TGTGCCAGCAGTGCAAACAGCAGGACAGGGTTGAACACTGAAGCTTTCTTT
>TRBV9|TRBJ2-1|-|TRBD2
CASSVGTSGYNEQFF
TGTGCCAGCAGCGTTGGTACTAGCGGATACAATGAGCAGTTCTTC
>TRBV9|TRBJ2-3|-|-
CASTQELGDTDTQYF
TGTGCCAGCACTCAAGAGCTTGGAGACACAGATACGCAGTATTTT
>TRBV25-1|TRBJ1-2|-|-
CASSEGGGLRGYTF
TGTGCCAGCAGTGAGGGGGGGGGCTTACGAGGCTACACCTTC
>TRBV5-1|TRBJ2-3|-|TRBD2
CASSTGLASFTDTQYF
TGCGCCAGCTCAACGGGACTAGCGTCATTCACAGATACGCAGTATTTT
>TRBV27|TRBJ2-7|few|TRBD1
CASSDRGSYEQYF
TGTGCCAGCTCGGACAGGGGATCCTACGAGCAGTACTTC
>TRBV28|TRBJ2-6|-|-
CASGPRLITSGANVLTF
TGTGCCAGCGGCCCTCGTTTAATAACCTCTGGGGCCAACGTCCTGACTTTC
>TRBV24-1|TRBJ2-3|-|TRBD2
CATSEERGPTDTQYF
TGTGCCACCAGTGAGGAGCGGGGGCCCACAGATACGCAGTATTTT
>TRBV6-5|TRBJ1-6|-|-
CASRAGELNSPLHF
TGTGCCAGCAGAGCAGGGGAGTTGAATTCACCCCTCCACTTT
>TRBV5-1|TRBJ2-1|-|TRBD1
CASSPLGTGSVYNEQFF
TGCGCCAGCAGCCCACTAGGGACAGGATCCGTCTACAATGAGCAGTTCTTC
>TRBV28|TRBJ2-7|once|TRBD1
CASSPIPRDSSYEQYF
TGTGCCAGCAGTCCGATTCCCCGGGACAGCTCCTACGAGCAGTACTTC
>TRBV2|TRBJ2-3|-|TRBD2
CASGYPGLAGYFSTDTQYF
TGTGCCAGCGGGTACCCGGGACTAGCGGGATACTTTAGCACAGATACGCAGTATTTT